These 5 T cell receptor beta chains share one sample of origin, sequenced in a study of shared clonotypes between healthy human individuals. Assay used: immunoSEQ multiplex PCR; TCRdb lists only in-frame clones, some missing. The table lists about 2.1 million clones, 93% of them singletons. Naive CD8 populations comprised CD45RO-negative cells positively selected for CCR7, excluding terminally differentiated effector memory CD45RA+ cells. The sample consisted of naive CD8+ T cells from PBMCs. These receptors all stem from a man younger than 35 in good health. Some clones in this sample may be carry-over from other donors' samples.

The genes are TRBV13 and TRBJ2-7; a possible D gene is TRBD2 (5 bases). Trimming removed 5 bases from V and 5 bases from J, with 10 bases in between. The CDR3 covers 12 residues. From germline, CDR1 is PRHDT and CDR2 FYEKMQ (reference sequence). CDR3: CASSPEGDEQYF. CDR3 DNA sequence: TGTGCCAGCAGCCCAGAGGGCGACGAGCAGTACTTC.

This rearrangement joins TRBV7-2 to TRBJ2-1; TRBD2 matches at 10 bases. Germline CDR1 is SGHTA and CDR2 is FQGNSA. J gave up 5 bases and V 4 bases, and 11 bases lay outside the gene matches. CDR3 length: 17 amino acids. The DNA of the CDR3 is TGTGCCAGCAGCTCCCACAGAGCGGGAGGGCCTGACAATGAGCAGTTCTTC. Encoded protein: CASSSHRAGGPDNEQFF.

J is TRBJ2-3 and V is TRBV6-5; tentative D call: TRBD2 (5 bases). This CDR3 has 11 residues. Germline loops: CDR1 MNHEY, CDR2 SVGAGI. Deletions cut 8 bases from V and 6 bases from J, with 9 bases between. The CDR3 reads CASGLRDTQYF. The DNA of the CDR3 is TGTGCCAGCGGACTTCGGGATACGCAGTATTTT.

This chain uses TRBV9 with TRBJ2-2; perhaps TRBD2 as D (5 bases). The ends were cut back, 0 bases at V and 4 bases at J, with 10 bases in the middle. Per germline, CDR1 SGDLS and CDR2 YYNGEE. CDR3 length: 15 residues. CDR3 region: CASSVATAGTGELFF. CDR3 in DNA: TGTGCCAGCAGCGTAGCTACTGCGGGCACCGGGGAGCTGTTTTTT.

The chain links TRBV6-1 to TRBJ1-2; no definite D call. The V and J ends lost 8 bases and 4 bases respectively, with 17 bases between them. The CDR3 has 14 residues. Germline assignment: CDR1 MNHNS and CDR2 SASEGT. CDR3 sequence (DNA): TGTGCCAGCGCGGAGGACGGACTCCTCTATGGCTACACCTTC. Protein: CASAEDGLLYGYTF.